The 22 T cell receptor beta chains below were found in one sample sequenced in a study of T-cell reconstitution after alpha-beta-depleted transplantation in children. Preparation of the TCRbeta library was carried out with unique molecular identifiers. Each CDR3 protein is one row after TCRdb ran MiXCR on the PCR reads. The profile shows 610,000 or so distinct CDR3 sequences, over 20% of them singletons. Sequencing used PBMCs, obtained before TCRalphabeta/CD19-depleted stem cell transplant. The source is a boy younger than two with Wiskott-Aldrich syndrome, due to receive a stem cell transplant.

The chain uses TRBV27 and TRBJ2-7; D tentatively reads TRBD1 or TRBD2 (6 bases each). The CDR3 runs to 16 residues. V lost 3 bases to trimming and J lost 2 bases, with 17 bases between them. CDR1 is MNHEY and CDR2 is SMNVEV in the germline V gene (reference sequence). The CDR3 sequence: CASSFSGVGGTYEQYF. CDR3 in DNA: TGTGCCAGCAGTTTCTCAGGGGTAGGGGGGACCTACGAGCAGTACTTC.

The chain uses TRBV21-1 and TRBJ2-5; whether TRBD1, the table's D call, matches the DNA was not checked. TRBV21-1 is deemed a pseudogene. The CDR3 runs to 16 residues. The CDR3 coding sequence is TGTGCCAGCAGCAAAGCGAGCCGGGTCCCACAAGAGACCCAGTACTTC. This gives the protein CASSKASRVPQETQYF.

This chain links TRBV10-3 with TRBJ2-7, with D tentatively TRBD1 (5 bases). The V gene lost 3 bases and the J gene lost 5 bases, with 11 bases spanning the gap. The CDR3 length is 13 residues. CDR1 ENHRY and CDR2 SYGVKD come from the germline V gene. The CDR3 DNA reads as TGTGCCATCAGTGAAGGCAGGGCCAACGAGCAGTACTTC. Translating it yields CAISEGRANEQYF.

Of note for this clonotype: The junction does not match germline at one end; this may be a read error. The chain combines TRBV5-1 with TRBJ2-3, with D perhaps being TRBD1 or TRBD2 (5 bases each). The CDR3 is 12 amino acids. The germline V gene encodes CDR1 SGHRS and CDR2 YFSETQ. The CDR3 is CASSFVGDTQCF. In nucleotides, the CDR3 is TGCGCCAGCAGCTTTGTGGGGGATACGCAGTGTTTT.

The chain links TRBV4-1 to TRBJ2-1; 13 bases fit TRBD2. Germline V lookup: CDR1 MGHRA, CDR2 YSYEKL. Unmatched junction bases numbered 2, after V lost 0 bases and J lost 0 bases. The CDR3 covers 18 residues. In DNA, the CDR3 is TGCGCCAGCAGCCAAGAACTAGCGGGAGGGAGCTCCTACAATGAGCAGTTCTTC. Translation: CASSQELAGGSSYNEQFF.

The CDR3 protein is CASSRDRGINEQFF. CDR3 in DNA: TGTGCCAGCAGTCGGGACAGGGGGATAAATGAGCAGTTCTTC. The chain uses TRBV28 and TRBJ2-1; 11 bases agree with TRBD1. This CDR3 spans 14 amino acids. Germline loops: CDR1 MDHEN, CDR2 SYDVKM. With 5 bases clipped from V and 7 bases from J, the junction kept 4 bases outside the gene matches.

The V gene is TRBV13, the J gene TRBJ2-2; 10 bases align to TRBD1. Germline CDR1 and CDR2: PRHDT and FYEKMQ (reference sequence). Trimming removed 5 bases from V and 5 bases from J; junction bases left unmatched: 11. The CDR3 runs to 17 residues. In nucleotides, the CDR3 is TGTGCCAGCAGCCCCCCCGGGACAGGGGTCGGTACCGGGGAGCTGTTTTTT. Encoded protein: CASSPPGTGVGTGELFF.

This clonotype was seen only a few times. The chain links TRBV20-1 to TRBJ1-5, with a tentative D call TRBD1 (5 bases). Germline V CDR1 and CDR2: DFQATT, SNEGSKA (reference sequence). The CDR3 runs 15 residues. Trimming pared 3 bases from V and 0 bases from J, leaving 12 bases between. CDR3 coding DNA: TGCAGTGCTAGCGGGGGACCTTATAGCAATCAGCCCCAGCATTTT. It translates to CSASGGPYSNQPQHF.

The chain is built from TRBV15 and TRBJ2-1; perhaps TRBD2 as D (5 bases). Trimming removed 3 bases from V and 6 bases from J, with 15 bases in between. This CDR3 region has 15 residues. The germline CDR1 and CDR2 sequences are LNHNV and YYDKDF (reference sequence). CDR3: CATSRGSPSSNEQFF. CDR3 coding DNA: TGTGCCACCAGCAGGGGTTCCCCTAGCTCCAATGAGCAGTTCTTC.

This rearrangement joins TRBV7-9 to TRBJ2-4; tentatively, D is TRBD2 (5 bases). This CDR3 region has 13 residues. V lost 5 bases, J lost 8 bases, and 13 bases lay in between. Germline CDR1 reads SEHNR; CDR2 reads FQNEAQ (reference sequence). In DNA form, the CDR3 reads TGTGCCAGCAGCGGAAGCGGAGTGGACATTCAGTACTTC. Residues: CASSGSGVDIQYF.

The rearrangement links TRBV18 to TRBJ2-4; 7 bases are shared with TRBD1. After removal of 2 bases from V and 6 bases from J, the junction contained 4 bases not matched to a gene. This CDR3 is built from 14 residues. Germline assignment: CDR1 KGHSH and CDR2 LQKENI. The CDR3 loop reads CASSPRQGINIQYF. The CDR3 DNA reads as TGTGCCAGCTCACCAAGACAGGGAATAAACATTCAGTACTTC.

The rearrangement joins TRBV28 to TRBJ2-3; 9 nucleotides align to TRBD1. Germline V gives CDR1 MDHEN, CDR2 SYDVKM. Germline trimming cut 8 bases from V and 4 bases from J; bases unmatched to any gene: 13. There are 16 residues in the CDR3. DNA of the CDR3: TGTGCCAGCCCCCCCTTTCGGGACAGGGTCCCAGATACGCAGTATTTT. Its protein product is CASPPFRDRVPDTQYF.

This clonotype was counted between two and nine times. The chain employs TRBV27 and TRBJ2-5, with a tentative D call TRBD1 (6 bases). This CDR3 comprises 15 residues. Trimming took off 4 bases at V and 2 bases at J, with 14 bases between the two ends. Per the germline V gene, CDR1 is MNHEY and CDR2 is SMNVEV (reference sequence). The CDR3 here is CASSSGVAIQETQYF. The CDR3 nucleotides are TGTGCCAGCAGTTCAGGGGTGGCCATACAAGAGACCCAGTACTTC.

CDR3 loop: CATSRDYHLSYNEQFF. The CDR3 DNA is TGTGCCACCAGCAGGGACTATCACCTCTCCTACAATGAGCAGTTCTTC. This sequence joins TRBV15 and TRBJ2-1; D is possibly TRBD2 (6 bases). V lost 3 bases, J lost 0 bases, and 12 bases lay in between. The CDR3 totals 16 residues. Germline V gene data show CDR1 as LNHNV and CDR2 as YYDKDF (reference sequence).

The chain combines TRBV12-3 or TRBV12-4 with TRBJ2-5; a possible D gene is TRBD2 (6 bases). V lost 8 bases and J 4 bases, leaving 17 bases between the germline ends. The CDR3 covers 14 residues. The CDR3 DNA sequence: TGTGCCAGCCAAGCGCCCAAAGCGGGAGAGACCCAGTACTTC. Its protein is CASQAPKAGETQYF.

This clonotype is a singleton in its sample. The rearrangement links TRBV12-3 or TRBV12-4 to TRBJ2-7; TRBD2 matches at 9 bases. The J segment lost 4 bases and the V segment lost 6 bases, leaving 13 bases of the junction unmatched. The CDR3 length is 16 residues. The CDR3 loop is CASSPWRSGSSYEQYF. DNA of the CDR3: TGTGCCAGCAGCCCGTGGCGTAGCGGGAGTTCGTACGAGCAGTACTTC.

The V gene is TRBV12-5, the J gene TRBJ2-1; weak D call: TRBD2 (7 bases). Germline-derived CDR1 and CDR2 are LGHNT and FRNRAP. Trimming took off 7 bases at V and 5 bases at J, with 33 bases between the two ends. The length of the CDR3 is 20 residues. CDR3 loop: CASVTLLAGVRASGNNEQFF. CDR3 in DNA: TGTGCTAGTGTTACTCTACTCGCAGGGGTTCGCGCTAGCGGCAACAATGAGCAGTTCTTC.

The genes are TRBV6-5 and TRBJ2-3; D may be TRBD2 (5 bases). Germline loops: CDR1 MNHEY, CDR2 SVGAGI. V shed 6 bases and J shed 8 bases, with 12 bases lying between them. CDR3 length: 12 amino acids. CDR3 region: CASSGISGTQYF. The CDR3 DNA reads TGTGCCAGCAGCGGGATCAGTGGTACGCAGTATTTT.

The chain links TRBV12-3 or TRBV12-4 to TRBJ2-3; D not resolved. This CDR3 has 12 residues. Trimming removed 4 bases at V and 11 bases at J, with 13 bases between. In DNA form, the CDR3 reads TGTGCCAGCAGTTCAAGCCTGAAAGGGCAGTATTTT. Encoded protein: CASSSSLKGQYF.

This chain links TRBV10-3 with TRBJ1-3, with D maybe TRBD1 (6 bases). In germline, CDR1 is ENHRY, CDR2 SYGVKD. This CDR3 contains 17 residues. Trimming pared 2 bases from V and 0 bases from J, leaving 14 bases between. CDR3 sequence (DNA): TGTGCCATCAGTGAGGGTTTGGGGACATACTCTGGAAACACCATATATTTT. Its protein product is CAISEGLGTYSGNTIYF.

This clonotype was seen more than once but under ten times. CDR3 sequence (DNA): TGTGCCAGCAGTTACCGGGGCTTTAGCAATCAGCCCCAGCATTTT. It is translated as CASSYRGFSNQPQHF. The genes are TRBV6-5 and TRBJ1-5; a weak D match, TRBD1 (5 bases). The germline V and J ends were trimmed by 2 bases and 0 bases, with 8 bases remaining between them. The germline CDR1 and CDR2 sequences are MNHEY and SVGAGI. This CDR3 has 15 amino acids.

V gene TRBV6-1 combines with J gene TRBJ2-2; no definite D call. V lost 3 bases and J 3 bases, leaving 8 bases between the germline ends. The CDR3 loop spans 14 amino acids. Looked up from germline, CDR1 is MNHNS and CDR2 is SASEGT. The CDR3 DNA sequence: TGTGCCAGCAGTGACGAACCGCACACCGGGGAGCTGTTTTTT. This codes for CASSDEPHTGELFF.